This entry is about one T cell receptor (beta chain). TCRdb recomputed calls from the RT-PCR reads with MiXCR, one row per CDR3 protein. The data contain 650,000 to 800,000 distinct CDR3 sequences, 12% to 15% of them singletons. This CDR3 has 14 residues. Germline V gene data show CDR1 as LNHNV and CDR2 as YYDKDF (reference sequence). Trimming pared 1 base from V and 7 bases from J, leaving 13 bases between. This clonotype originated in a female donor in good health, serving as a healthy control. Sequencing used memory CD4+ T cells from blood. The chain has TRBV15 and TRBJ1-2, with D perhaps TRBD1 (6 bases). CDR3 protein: CATSRAIGQFGYTF. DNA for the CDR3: TGTGCCACCAGCAGAGCCATCGGACAGTTTGGCTACACCTTC.